This T cell receptor (beta chain) is drawn from a study of CD8 T cells in ankylosing spondylitis (TCRdb year 2017). Notes on the research overall: To find TCR variants linked to disease, the study profiled T cell receptor beta repertoires in ankylosing spondylitis patients and healthy donors. Peripheral blood was sampled, and synovial fluid was additionally collected from ankylosing spondylitis patients. The full study cohort comprised approximately 23 ankylosing spondylitis patients and about a hundred healthy donors. Beyond this particular receptor, the publication reports: The disease-linked clones showed a CD8+ phenotype and occurred at relatively low frequencies in peripheral blood. The disease-linked clones were reported as significantly enriched in matched synovial fluid samples from ankylosing spondylitis patients. Blood from ankylosing spondylitis patients appeared to be characterized by a TCR beta motif composed of several highly homologous amino acid variants. Some motif variants had previously been reported in the synovial fluid and blood of reactive arthritis patients, which suggests shared mechanisms of disease initiation.

From a lookup of the germline V gene, CDR1 and CDR2 are SGHRS and YFSETQ. Counted from cysteine to phenylalanine, this CDR3 has 19 amino acids. This entry keeps only the CDR3 DNA: 57 bases, framed from base 1. The germline V and J ends show losses of 4 bases and 0 bases respectively, and no gene match explains 10 bases of the junction. Details on this clonotype: The clone's antigen remains unknown. Base qualities are not at hand, and no much larger clone is one base apart.

These reads were obtained on an Illumina HiSeq 2500. TCR beta libraries were prepared by quantitative 5'-RACE with molecular barcodes. As for the authors' bioinformatics: Disease-linked TCR variants were identified with a new computational method built on a probabilistic model of VDJ rearrangement. TCRdb took the public reads, trimmed them with fastp at Q25, ran MiXCR for clone calling and kept in-frame beta chains. Every distinct CDR3 protein forms one entry, paired with its most common genes and DNA. The V and J calls shown here were made by TCRdb, not taken from the authors' results. The sample table contains roughly 130,000 distinct CDR3 sequences; only one count was recorded for roughly 8.8% of them. The ten most abundant clones make up approximately 3.4% of the sample.

The sequence was obtained from a male donor with ankylosing spondylitis or in good health (not recorded which). The rearranged chain carries TRBV5-1 and TRBJ2-3; 14 bases in the junction line up with TRBD2. The source material was blood, either unsorted or a sorted T cell fraction (not recorded which). The nucleotide sequence is TGCGCCAGCAGCCGGGGACTAGCGGGAGTCCCATCGAGCACAGATACGCAGTATTTT. This translates into CASSRGLAGVPSSTDTQYF.